This record covers a single TCR beta chain. Its target is not known. Sequenced by immunoSEQ multiplex PCR; TCRdb stores in-frame clones only, minus some. The sample shows under 150,000 clones, under 95% of them seen only once. These data come from a study of T cell responses to AZD1222 COVID-19 vaccine. Study observations and caveats: It should be noted that donors were predominantly white British and more often female, and clonal diversity was possibly underestimated. Nearly half of the spike-specific TCRs reportedly recognize variant regions that carry no mutations. An increase in Spike-specific TCR breadth and depth was observed after two AZD1222 doses. Repertoire samples came only from after the peak T cell response.

The source is an adult in good health. The sample was peripheral blood, taken on day 0 of AZD1222 vaccination.

CDR3: CASSLFPGGAGGRFNEQFF. CDR3 DNA sequence: TGTGCCAGCAGTTTATTCCCTGGAGGGGCGGGGGGTCGGTTCAATGAGCAGTTCTTC. The gene calls are TRBV27 and TRBJ2-1; 8 bases are a match to TRBD2. This CDR3 contains 19 residues. CDR1 is MNHEY and CDR2 is SMNVEV in the germline V gene (reference sequence). Trimming cost V 1 base and J 6 bases; bases outside gene matches: 17.